The source of this T cell receptor beta chain is a study of Graves' ophthalmopathy and Graves' hyperthyroidism (dated 2018 in TCRdb). For the study in its entirety: Hyperthyroidism was defined as stable when no progression to ophthalmopathy occurred within 18 months of follow-up. TCR beta repertoire signatures were used to distinguish Graves' ophthalmopathy from Graves' hyperthyroidism and to predict progression to ophthalmopathy. In total, 135 blood samples were TCR-sequenced: some 43 ophthalmopathy, roughly 77 hyperthyroidism and roughly 17 hyperthyroidism-to-ophthalmopathy patients. To explore V-J signatures distinguishing ophthalmopathy from hyperthyroidism, a discovery set of 100 or so patients (43 ophthalmopathy, 55 to 60 stable hyperthyroidism) was enrolled. An independent validation cohort was composed of roughly 18 hyperthyroidism patients and 17 patients who later progressed from hyperthyroidism to ophthalmopathy. In more than five hyperthyroidism patients, the T-cell repertoires found in thyroid tissue were compared with those found in blood. After sampling, hyperthyroidism patients received methimazole starting at 30 mg daily, and ophthalmopathy patients received high-dose intravenous methylprednisolone. What the study reported, not specific to this receptor: Ophthalmopathy was separated from stable hyperthyroidism by the 13-signature model with 85% to 90% sensitivity and around 81% specificity in cross-validation and with 80%/75% in the test set. No statistical method was used to predetermine the sample size, and group allocation was not hidden from the investigators. In validation, the model predicted ophthalmopathy progression with about 70% sensitivity and roughly 72% specificity; some 13 predicted patients were CT-confirmed with GO in a median of about 7.1 months. Most of the expanded thyroid clonotypes with a frequency above 0.001 were also detected in blood, and it was suggested that the thyroid immune response may be reflected by blood repertoires.

Hyperthyroidism patients were newly diagnosed, with disease duration under 2 months, and aged 18 to 65 years. Anyone with other autoimmune diseases, uncontrolled infections, pregnancy or lactation was excluded from the study. Diagnosis was based on clinical symptoms, serum thyroxine, TRAb, thyroid ultrasound and orbital computed tomography. Trizol reagent was used to extract the total RNA, and its quality was then checked on an Agilent 2100 Bioanalyzer. For repertoire sequencing, TCR beta CDR3 regions were amplified from RNA transcripts. The first round was an RT-PCR using HTBI primers with the Qiagen OneStep RT-PCR kit, and this first round was followed by a second-round multiplex PCR, then size selection and purification. Libraries were sequenced paired-end with 100 bp reads on an Illumina HiSeq2000. As for how the authors treated the data: SOAPnuke was used to process the reads, throwing out any read that had adapters, had uncalled bases, had a mean Phred below 15, or lacked an exact constant-primer or identifier match. COPE v1.2.5 was used to merge the high-quality paired reads. Clonotypes were defined as unique nucleotide sequences and were aligned to IMGT TRB V, D and J references using MiTCR v1.1. The analysis was limited to V-J combinations with a frequency above 0.0001, which together covered 99.2% of repertoires. A TCR clonal expansion and chaos score per V-J combination was defined as the ratio of F50 clonal expansion to chaos observed in the TCRdist matrix. Welch's t-statistics and random forest were used to reduce features to 10 to 15 V-J combinations, which were fed into a naive Bayes classifier. Thyroid-blood repertoire similarity was quantified with the Morisita-Horn index. TCRdb reran the public reads through fastp at Q25 and MiXCR, keeping productive beta chains. CDR3 protein duplicates are merged, each entry listing the most common genes and DNA. V and J calls and clone size were set by TCRdb, not the authors. This sample holds over a million distinct CDR3 sequences; 35% to 45% were observed only once. Over 8.5% of the sample is in the top ten clones.

V sheds 5 bases and J sheds 4 bases, leaving 6 bases between their ends. The CDR3 runs 12 amino acids, cysteine and phenylalanine included. Only the CDR3 DNA stays, 36 bases, in frame from base 1. CDR1 and CDR2, looked up from the germline V gene, are SQVTM and ANQGSEA. A word on this clonotype: The antigen this receptor binds is unknown. One base away there is no much larger clone; base qualities are not given.

Sequenced input: peripheral blood or thyroid tissue (not recorded which). The receptor was isolated from an adult man with Graves' hyperthyroidism. The sequence is built from TRBV29-1 and TRBJ2-6, with the D gene uncertain. At the DNA level, the sequence is TGCAGCGTTATCGACGGGGCCAACGTCCTGACTTTC. It translates as CSVIDGANVLTF.